Presented here are 25 T cell receptor beta chains from one specimen sequenced in a study of cytomegalovirus exposure and HLA in healthy donors. Primers: 60 Vbeta forward and 13 Jbeta reverse. Profiling relied on immunoSEQ multiplex PCR, and the TCRdb table lists in-frame clones only, not all of them. Here the sample spans fewer than 250,000 clones, 80% to 90% being singletons. Sequenced input: PBMCs. These TCRs come from a man in his forties in good health and CMV-seropositive.

The rearrangement links TRBV5-1 to TRBJ2-1, with TRBD1 matching over 8 bases. CDR3 length: 16 residues. Germline V gene sequence: CDR1 SGHRS, CDR2 YFSETQ. The trim removed 7 bases at V and 0 bases at J, leaving 9 bases unmatched. The CDR3 DNA reads TGCGCCAGCCTCAACCCCGGGACAGGCTCCTACAATGAGCAGTTCTTC. It is translated as CASLNPGTGSYNEQFF.

The chain combines TRBV28 with TRBJ1-1, with D tentatively TRBD1 (5 bases). The CDR3 has 14 amino acids. Trimming stripped 6 bases from V and 3 bases from J, with 14 bases between. Germline V CDR1 and CDR2: MDHEN, SYDVKM. Written as DNA, the CDR3 is TGTGCCAGCAGCCCAGGGCAAACCGACACTGAAGCTTTCTTT. This translates into CASSPGQTDTEAFF. The whole variable domain, filled in from reference TRBV28 and TRBJ1-1, reads DVKVTQSSRYLVKRTGEKVFLECVQDMDHENMFWYRQDPGLGLRLIYFSYDVKMKEKGDIPEGYSVSREKKERFSLILESASTNQTSMYLCASSPGQTDTEAFFGQGTRLTVV.

The gene calls are TRBV25-1 and TRBJ2-3, with a weak D call TRBD2 (6 bases). This CDR3 region has 14 residues. V lost 3 bases, J lost 1 base, and 8 bases lay in between. Germline CDR1 is MGHDK and CDR2 is SYGVNS. The CDR3 spells CASSEERGTDTQYF. CDR3 sequence (DNA): TGTGCCAGCAGTGAGGAGCGGGGCACAGATACGCAGTATTTT.

This clone showed up just once. The chain has TRBV7-9 and TRBJ2-5; D is possibly TRBD2 (6 bases). Germline V gives CDR1 SEHNR, CDR2 FQNEAQ (reference sequence). V shed 3 bases and J shed 4 bases, with 18 bases lying between them. This CDR3 contains 16 residues. The CDR3: CASSFREQGGRETQYF. In DNA, the CDR3 is TGTGCCAGCAGCTTCCGTGAGCAGGGAGGCAGAGAGACCCAGTACTTC.

About this clone itself: Different DNA sequences within this sample yield the same CDR3. The V and J genes are TRBV29-1 and TRBJ1-2; 7 nucleotides align to TRBD1. From germline, CDR1 is SQVTM and CDR2 ANQGSEA. Trimming took 4 bases from V and 0 from J; bases not matched to a gene: 2. This CDR3 is 13 amino acids long. DNA for the CDR3: TGCAGCGTTGGGACAGGCTCTAACTATGGCTACACCTTC. This translates into CSVGTGSNYGYTF.

Note on this clone: The junction differs from germline at one of its ends, possibly a read error. The chain combines TRBV7-7 with TRBJ2-7; 9 nucleotides align to TRBD1. Germline V lookup: CDR1 SSHAT, CDR2 FNYEAQ (reference sequence). The CDR3 is made up of 13 amino acids. The CDR3 sequence: CASSLGTGQEQYF. Written as DNA, the CDR3 is TGTGCTAGCAGCCTTGGGACAGGGCAAGAGCAGTACTTC.

The rearrangement links TRBV6-5 to TRBJ2-7; TRBD2 matches 10 bases. Trimming removed 4 bases from V and 5 bases from J; junction bases left unmatched: 8. The germline V gene encodes CDR1 MNHEY and CDR2 SVGAGI. The CDR3 runs to 15 residues. CDR3: CASSFSGRRRDEQYF. The CDR3 DNA reads as TGTGCCAGCAGTTTTAGCGGGAGGAGACGCGACGAGCAGTACTTC.

This chain joins TRBV7-9 and TRBJ1-1; D remains unclear. Trimming took 2 bases from V and 4 from J, leaving 8 bases between them. The CDR3 is 13 residues long. Germline CDR1 SEHNR, CDR2 FQNEAQ (reference sequence). CDR3 protein: CASSLNPGTEAFF. The DNA for the CDR3 is TGTGCCAGCAGCTTAAACCCGGGCACTGAAGCTTTCTTT.

The chain links TRBV5-4 to TRBJ2-2; weak D call: TRBD2 (6 bases). V lost 1 base and J lost 3, with 13 bases in between. This CDR3 region has 16 residues. Per the germline V gene, CDR1 is SGHNT and CDR2 is YYREEE (reference sequence). The CDR3 spells CASSLKQGGDTGELFF. The CDR3 DNA reads as TGTGCCAGCAGCTTGAAGCAGGGCGGGGACACCGGGGAGCTGTTTTTT.

This chain joins TRBV2 and TRBJ2-6; 7 nucleotides align to TRBD1. The CDR3 extends over 15 amino acids. Germline values: CDR1 SNHLY, CDR2 FYNNEI. The V and J ends lost 8 bases and 3 bases, in that order; junction bases with no gene match: 7. The CDR3 spells CASSSDRVGANVLTF. CDR3 DNA sequence: TGTGCCAGCTCTTCTGACAGGGTTGGGGCCAACGTCCTGACTTTC.

V usage is TRBV5-1 and J usage is TRBJ2-5, with D perhaps matching TRBD2 (5 bases). The J call may be wrong; the DNA end is better matched by TRBJ2-7. Germline V gene data show CDR1 as SGHRS and CDR2 as YFSETQ. CDR3 length: 14 amino acids. CDR3 bases: TGCGCCAGCAGTATGGCGCCGGGGAACTACGAGCAGTACTTC. Protein sequence: CASSMAPGNYEQYF.

This clone was observed a few times. V gene TRBV7-2 combines with J gene TRBJ2-1; 11 nucleotides align to TRBD2. The CDR3 totals 16 residues. Losses at the gene ends were 5 bases for V and 4 bases for J; bases not matched to a gene: 7. Per the germline V gene, CDR1 is SGHTA and CDR2 is FQGNSA. The CDR3 region is CASSRSGTSGYNEQFF. CDR3 DNA: TGTGCCAGCAGCCGTTCGGGGACTAGCGGTTACAATGAGCAGTTCTTC. Looking up the rest from reference TRBV7-2 and TRBJ2-1 gives the full variable domain: GAGVSQSPSNKVTEKGKDVELRCDPISGHTALYWYRQSLGQGLEFLIYFQGNSAPDKSGLPSDRFSAERTGGSVSTLTIQRTQQEDSAVYLCASSRSGTSGYNEQFFGPGTRLTVL.

The J gene is TRBJ1-1, the V gene TRBV6-4; no firm D call. CDR3 size: 14 residues. V shed 3 bases and J shed 7 bases, with 15 bases lying between them. Germline lookup yields CDR1 MRHNA and CDR2 SNTAGT. The DNA for the CDR3 is TGTGCCAGCAGTGAAGGTGCACTACGCAGTGAAGCTTTCTTT. Its translation is CASSEGALRSEAFF.

The chain recombines TRBV12-5 with TRBJ1-5, with 9 nucleotides matching TRBD1. Germline loops: CDR1 LGHNT, CDR2 FRNRAP. With V trimmed by 5 bases and J by 5 bases, 4 bases remained unmatched. This CDR3 comprises 14 residues. In DNA form, the CDR3 reads TGTGCTAGTGGTCCTGGACAGGGGCATCAGCCCCAGCATTTT. Translating it yields CASGPGQGHQPQHF.

This clone has a single count. This chain uses TRBV19 with TRBJ1-4; D uncertain. The CDR3 runs 14 residues. Per germline, CDR1 LNHDA and CDR2 SQIVND (reference sequence). The V end was cut by 3 bases, the J end by 9 bases, with 14 bases between. CDR3 nucleotides: TGTGCCAGTAGTATCGCCGCAGGCCCGCAAAAACTGTTTTTT. This sequence encodes CASSIAAGPQKLFF.

The chain employs TRBV4-2 and TRBJ1-2, with TRBD1 as a possible D gene (6 bases). Germline V gene lookup returns CDR1 LGHNA and CDR2 YNFKEQ. This CDR3 spans 17 amino acids. With 0 bases removed from V and 1 base from J, the gap between germline ends came to 15 bases. The CDR3 sequence is CASSQDRQGPNNYGYTF. The CDR3 coding sequence is TGTGCCAGCAGCCAAGATCGGCAGGGGCCAAATAACTATGGCTACACCTTC.

The J gene is TRBJ2-1, the V gene TRBV6-1; 7 bases match TRBD1. After removal of 3 bases from V and 7 bases from J, the junction contained 9 bases not matched to a gene. This CDR3 is built from 15 residues. Per germline, CDR1 MNHNS and CDR2 SASEGT. The CDR3 region has the DNA TGTGCCAGCAGTGAGTGGACAGGCGAACTAAATGAGCAGTTCTTC. Translating gives CASSEWTGELNEQFF.

V and J are TRBV5-4 and TRBJ1-3; no definite D call. Looked up from germline, CDR1 is SGHNT and CDR2 is YYREEE (reference sequence). Trimming took off 0 bases at V and 0 bases at J, with 10 bases between the two ends. This CDR3 comprises 16 residues. CDR3 DNA: TGTGCCAGCAGCTTGGGCCCCGGGAGCTCTGGAAACACCATATATTTT. Its translation is CASSLGPGSSGNTIYF.

The chain combines TRBV7-2 with TRBJ2-4, with D maybe TRBD1 (5 bases). This CDR3 has 15 residues. The germline V gene has CDR1 SGHTA and CDR2 FQGNSA. V was clipped by 5 bases and J by 0 bases, with 11 bases between them. CDR3 sequence (DNA): TGTGCCAGCAGCCTGCCCAGGGAAGCCAAAAACATTCAGTACTTC. It specifies CASSLPREAKNIQYF. The complete variable domain, with remaining parts taken from reference TRBV7-2 and TRBJ2-4, reads GAGVSQSPSNKVTEKGKDVELRCDPISGHTALYWYRQSLGQGLEFLIYFQGNSAPDKSGLPSDRFSAERTGGSVSTLTIQRTQQEDSAVYLCASSLPREAKNIQYFGAGTRLSVL.

This clone was counted a single time. V and J are TRBV7-3 and TRBJ2-1, with TRBD2 matching over 11 bases. The V gene's germline CDR1 is SGHTA and CDR2 FQGTGA. The CDR3 sequence is 15 residues long. Germline trimming cut 5 bases from V and 6 bases from J; bases unmatched to any gene: 6. CDR3 protein: CASSPLAGGVNEQFF. For the CDR3, the DNA is TGTGCCAGCAGCCCGCTAGCGGGAGGAGTCAATGAGCAGTTCTTC.

This rearrangement joins TRBV5-1 to TRBJ2-6; D may be TRBD1 (6 bases). The CDR3 has 15 residues. Germline CDR1 SGHRS, CDR2 YFSETQ. V lost 4 bases and J lost 0, with 8 bases in between. In DNA, the CDR3 is TGCGCCAGCAGCCGGACAGCCTCTGGGGCCAACGTCCTGACTTTC. This encodes CASSRTASGANVLTF.

The chain recombines TRBV30 with TRBJ1-1; the match to TRBD1 covers 8 bases. With V trimmed by 3 bases and J by 0 bases, 6 bases remained unmatched. This CDR3 comprises 15 residues. Germline V lookup: CDR1 GTSNPN, CDR2 SVGIG (reference sequence). The CDR3 spells CAWRSDRGLNTEAFF. The DNA for the CDR3 is TGTGCCTGGAGATCCGACAGGGGCCTGAACACTGAAGCTTTCTTT.

This clone occurred a few times. This chain uses TRBV10-3 with TRBJ2-5, with D possibly being TRBD1 (5 bases). The CDR3 has 14 amino acids. Germline V CDR1 and CDR2: ENHRY, SYGVKD. V was pared by 10 bases and J by 5 bases, with 20 bases between. This CDR3 is CATRKGQGRETQYF. CDR3 sequence (DNA): TGTGCCACCAGAAAAGGACAAGGGCGGGAGACCCAGTACTTC.

The chain combines TRBV5-4 with TRBJ1-1; 9 bases match TRBD1. The germline V gene encodes CDR1 SGHNT and CDR2 YYREEE (reference sequence). The CDR3 has 14 residues. Trimming removed 6 bases from V and 5 bases from J; junction bases left unmatched: 8. CDR3 sequence: CASIIQGANTEAFF. The CDR3 coding sequence is TGTGCCAGCATCATACAGGGGGCGAATACTGAAGCTTTCTTT.

This chain joins TRBV9 and TRBJ1-3; weak D call: TRBD1 (6 bases). In germline, CDR1 is SGDLS, CDR2 YYNGEE. V was trimmed by 4 bases and J by 4 bases, leaving 18 bases between them. The CDR3 is 16 amino acids. The CDR3 spells CASSTLSGGPGNTIYF. CDR3 coding DNA: TGTGCCAGCAGCACCCTCTCGGGGGGGCCAGGAAACACCATATATTTT.